This T cell receptor beta chain was sequenced during a study of T cell repertoires in cytomegalovirus infection. Study details: Carrying CMV and the relevant HLA type showed in public TCR beta signatures.

Study results and limitations: HLA-C-restricted, CMV-specific TCR beta clonotypes were dominant ex vivo. The study identified carriers of CMV plus the relevant HLA from cumulative public TCR beta family frequency.

Germline values: CDR1 MNHNS, CDR2 SASEGT. The CDR3 is 16 residues long. Trimming took off 5 bases at V and 5 bases at J, with 19 bases between the two ends. Only a few counts were recorded for this clonotype. Its matching antigen is unknown. TCRdb used MiXCR to reprocess the reads, holding one entry per CDR3 protein. The top ten clones hold 35% to 50% of a sample with hundreds of thousands of distinct CDR3 sequences, about 44% of them seen once. The rearrangement joins TRBV6-1 to TRBJ2-1; D might be TRBD1 (6 bases). The sequences come from cultured PBMCs, collected from culture after CMV antigen stimulation. The origin of this receptor is a human donor in good health (CMV status not recorded). Some clones in this sample may be carry-over from other donors' samples. The CDR3 DNA reads as TGTGCCAGCAGTACCCTGGACAGTAGTGATCACAATGAGCAGTTCTTC. This sequence encodes CASSTLDSSDHNEQFF.